Each of the 28 T cell receptor beta chains below was sequenced from the same sample in a study of blood T cell repertoires in COVID-19. Sequencing used immunoSEQ multiplex PCR; TCRdb keeps in-frame clones, though not all of them. The table includes around 300,000 clones, about 89% detected once. Sequenced input: peripheral blood. These receptors originate from a man aged 45-65 years with acute or convalescent COVID-19.

V is TRBV6-5 and J is TRBJ1-2, with TRBD1 matching over 10 bases. The CDR3 consists of 13 residues. V was clipped by 6 bases and J by 8 bases; unmatched bases: 6. Germline V CDR1 and CDR2: MNHEY, SVGAGI. CDR3 residues: CASSPTGGRGYTF. For the CDR3, the DNA is TGTGCCAGCAGCCCGACAGGGGGCAGGGGCTACACCTTC.

The V gene is TRBV11-3, the J gene TRBJ1-1; TRBD1 matches at 9 bases. The trim removed 5 bases at V and 1 base at J, leaving 5 bases unmatched. This CDR3 has 15 amino acids. Looked up from germline, CDR1 is SGHNT and CDR2 is YENEEA. The chain's CDR3 is CASSPTGGGNTEAFF. The CDR3 nucleotides read TGTGCCAGCAGCCCGACAGGGGGAGGGAACACTGAAGCTTTCTTT.

DNA for the CDR3: TGCAGCGTTAAGGGGATTGGCTACACCTTC. The encoded protein is CSVKGIGYTF. The chain carries TRBV29-1 and TRBJ1-2, with a tentative D call TRBD1 (5 bases). The CDR3 is 10 residues long. V was cut by 5 bases and J by 7 bases, with 8 bases left in between. CDR1 SQVTM and CDR2 ANQGSEA come from the germline V gene.

The chain combines TRBV18 with TRBJ2-2; TRBD1 is a possible D gene (5 bases). Germline V gene lookup returns CDR1 KGHSH and CDR2 LQKENI. The CDR3 contains 15 residues. Trimming took 3 bases from V and 0 from J, leaving 8 bases between them. The CDR3 is CASSPLDTNTGELFF. CDR3 nucleotide sequence: TGTGCCAGCTCACCTTTGGACACGAACACCGGGGAGCTGTTTTTT.

The chain links TRBV2 to TRBJ1-1, with D possibly TRBD1 on 5 matching bases. CDR3 length: 15 amino acids. The germline V and J ends were trimmed by 0 bases and 1 base, with 9 bases remaining between them. Germline values: CDR1 SNHLY, CDR2 FYNNEI. CDR3 residues: CASSEAGGSNTEAFF. DNA for the CDR3: TGTGCCAGCAGTGAAGCGGGGGGATCGAACACTGAAGCTTTCTTT.

This chain connects TRBV5-1 to TRBJ1-3, with a weak D call TRBD1 (5 bases). The CDR3 loop spans 15 amino acids. V lost 7 bases and J lost 0, with 14 bases in between. In germline, CDR1 is SGHRS, CDR2 YFSETQ. CDR3 protein: CASAPSGVSGNTIYF. DNA for the CDR3: TGCGCCAGCGCCCCCTCGGGGGTCTCTGGAAACACCATATATTTT.

This chain uses TRBV5-1 with TRBJ1-4; D call uncertain. This CDR3 comprises 13 residues. Trimming stripped 4 bases from V and 5 bases from J, with 9 bases between. Germline CDR1 and CDR2: SGHRS and YFSETQ. CDR3 in amino acids: CASSREWNEKLFF. The DNA for the CDR3 is TGCGCCAGCAGCAGGGAGTGGAATGAAAAACTGTTTTTT. The whole variable domain, filled in from reference TRBV5-1 and TRBJ1-4, reads KAGVTQTPRYLIKTRGQQVTLSCSPISGHRSVSWYQQTPGQGLQFLFEYFSETQRNKGNFPGRFSGRQFSNSRSEMNVSTLELGDSALYLCASSREWNEKLFFGSGTQLSVL.

This clone was counted once. The chain has TRBV5-1 and TRBJ1-4; D perhaps matches TRBD1 (5 bases). The V end was cut by 0 bases, the J end by 8 bases, with 14 bases between. This CDR3 comprises 15 residues. From germline, CDR1 is SGHRS and CDR2 YFSETQ. CDR3 coding DNA: TGCGCCAGCAGCTTGGCCGGGACTAAGGAGGAAAAACTGTTTTTT. Protein sequence: CASSLAGTKEEKLFF.

V gene TRBV14 combines with J gene TRBJ1-4; D uncertain. V lost 0 bases, J lost 4 bases, and 15 bases lay in between. Germline V gene data show CDR1 as SGHDN and CDR2 as FVKESK. The CDR3 length is 17 residues. CDR3 protein: CASSQDPRLLINEKLFF. CDR3 nucleotide sequence: TGTGCCAGCAGCCAAGATCCCAGACTCTTGATTAATGAAAAACTGTTTTTT.

This clone was counted between two and nine times. V and J are TRBV6-1 and TRBJ1-6; D remains ambiguous. CDR1 is MNHNS and CDR2 is SASEGT in the germline V gene. Deletions cut 6 bases from V and 3 bases from J, with 15 bases between. This CDR3 is 16 amino acids long. The CDR3 DNA sequence: TGTGCCAGCAGGGAACAGACACAAAACTATAATTCACCCCTCCACTTT. Its translation is CASREQTQNYNSPLHF.

The V gene is TRBV7-9, the J gene TRBJ1-2, with TRBD1 identical over 12 bases. The germline gives CDR1 SEHNR, CDR2 FQNEAQ (reference sequence). The trim removed 5 bases at V and 5 bases at J, leaving 6 bases unmatched. The CDR3 sequence is 15 residues long. DNA of the CDR3: TGTGCCAGCAGCCCAGGGACAGGGGGCTGGTATGGCTACACCTTC. This sequence encodes CASSPGTGGWYGYTF.

This clone was detected once. Here the CDR3 reads CASSIVRAAEANYGYTF. The CDR3 DNA reads TGTGCCAGTAGTATAGTTAGGGCAGCGGAAGCTAACTATGGCTACACCTTC. The genes are TRBV19 and TRBJ1-2; D unclear. Deletions cut 1 base from V and 0 bases from J, with 15 bases between. Germline V gene data show CDR1 as LNHDA and CDR2 as SQIVND (reference sequence). This CDR3 contains 17 residues.

This clone was recorded once. V usage is TRBV9 and J usage is TRBJ1-3; D is ambiguous. V lost 0 bases and J 3 bases, leaving 10 bases between the germline ends. The length of the CDR3 is 15 residues. CDR1 and CDR2 from the germline V gene are SGDLS and YYNGEE. CDR3 DNA sequence: TGTGCCAGCAGCGTAGACGGTCAGGTTGGAAACACCATATATTTT. Amino acids: CASSVDGQVGNTIYF.

V and J are TRBV19 and TRBJ2-5; 7 nucleotides line up with TRBD2. The trim removed 5 bases at V and 1 base at J, leaving 1 base unmatched. This CDR3 is 13 amino acids long. Germline loops: CDR1 LNHDA, CDR2 SQIVND (reference sequence). The CDR3 region is CASSPSGQETQYF. In nucleotides, the CDR3 is TGTGCCAGTAGTCCTAGCGGCCAAGAGACCCAGTACTTC.

V usage is TRBV5-1 and J usage is TRBJ1-1; 8 nucleotides match TRBD1. The CDR3 contains 16 residues. Germline trimming cut 4 bases from V and 2 bases from J; bases unmatched to any gene: 10. Germline V gene data show CDR1 as SGHRS and CDR2 as YFSETQ. CDR3 sequence reads: CASSPNTGQANTEAFF. The DNA of the CDR3 is TGCGCCAGCAGCCCAAATACGGGACAGGCCAACACTGAAGCTTTCTTT.

V is TRBV10-1 and J is TRBJ1-1; 9 bases fit TRBD1. Germline V gene lookup returns CDR1 WNHNN and CDR2 SYGVQD (reference sequence). The CDR3 runs 13 residues. V lost 4 bases and J lost 5; bases outside the gene matches: 2. The CDR3 spells CASSAGQGTEAFF. The CDR3 DNA reads TGCGCCAGCAGTGCGGGACAGGGAACTGAAGCTTTCTTT.

The rearrangement uses TRBV7-8 and TRBJ2-3; tentatively, D is TRBD2 (6 bases). CDR1 and CDR2 (germline): SGHVS, FQNEAQ. The CDR3 spans 16 residues. V gave up 5 bases and J gave up 0 bases, with 15 bases separating them. The CDR3: CASSRFSGSSTDTQYF. The DNA for the CDR3 is TGTGCCAGCAGCAGATTTAGCGGATCTAGCACAGATACGCAGTATTTT.

The V call is TRBV6-6, the J call TRBJ1-5; possibly TRBD1 for D (6 bases). Per germline, CDR1 MNHNY and CDR2 SVGAGI (reference sequence). The CDR3 covers 15 residues. Deletions cut 8 bases from V and 2 bases from J, with 16 bases between. Here the CDR3 reads CASGRTVSGNQPQHF. The CDR3 bases are TGTGCCAGCGGCAGGACAGTCTCGGGCAATCAGCCCCAGCATTTT.

V usage is TRBV11-1 and J usage is TRBJ1-2; no definite D call. The CDR3 is 14 residues long. Deletions cut 4 bases from V and 3 bases from J, with 12 bases between. Germline CDR1 is SGHAT and CDR2 is FQDESV (reference sequence). The CDR3 region has the DNA TGTGCCAGCAGCTCCTCGACGGAGTACTATGGCTACACCTTC. It yields the protein CASSSSTEYYGYTF.

Here the CDR3 DNA reads TGTGCCAGCAGCGCCGGGAATTTATACGAGCAGTACTTC. Its translation is CASSAGNLYEQYF. The rearrangement joins TRBV7-9 to TRBJ2-7, with D tentatively TRBD2 (5 bases). CDR3 length: 13 residues. Trimming stripped 5 bases from V and 4 bases from J, with 12 bases between. Germline assignment: CDR1 SEHNR and CDR2 FQNEAQ (reference sequence). Filled out from reference TRBV7-9 and TRBJ2-7, the complete variable domain reads DTGVSQNPRHKITKRGQNVTFRCDPISEHNRLYWYRQTLGQGPEFLTYFQNEAQLEKSRLLSDRFSAERPKGSFSTLEIQRTEQGDSAMYLCASSAGNLYEQYFGPGTRLTVT.

Turning to this clone: This sample also contains other DNA sequences that code for the same CDR3. This chain connects TRBV12-3 or TRBV12-4 to TRBJ1-1; D perhaps matches TRBD1 (6 bases). This CDR3 contains 13 residues. Trimming stripped 2 bases from V and 3 bases from J, with 7 bases between. CDR3 DNA sequence: TGTGCCAGCAGTTTAAAGGGGGACACTGAAGCTTTCTTT. Amino acids: CASSLKGDTEAFF.

This rearrangement joins TRBV5-1 to TRBJ2-6; the D gene is possibly TRBD1 (5 bases). This CDR3 has 15 residues. The germline V and J ends were trimmed by 4 bases and 1 base, with 9 bases remaining between them. CDR1 and CDR2 from the germline V gene are SGHRS and YFSETQ. The CDR3 loop reads CASSLPGSGANVLTF. The CDR3 DNA sequence: TGCGCCAGCAGCCTGCCAGGGTCTGGGGCCAACGTCCTGACTTTC.

The genes are TRBV5-6 and TRBJ1-3; 7 bases are shared with TRBD1. The CDR3 has 15 amino acids. V was clipped by 4 bases and J by 4 bases; unmatched bases: 8. Germline V gives CDR1 SGHDT, CDR2 YYEEEE. The CDR3 region is CASSLEGAQGNTIYF. In DNA form, the CDR3 reads TGTGCCAGCAGCCTAGAGGGGGCGCAGGGAAACACCATATATTTT.

The V and J genes are TRBV27 and TRBJ2-7; D perhaps matches TRBD2 (7 bases). Germline values: CDR1 MNHEY, CDR2 SMNVEV (reference sequence). This CDR3 is built from 14 residues. V lost 5 bases to trimming and J lost 4 bases, with 15 bases between them. DNA of the CDR3: TGTGCCAGCAGTCTATTCAGGGGAGGGTACGAGCAGTACTTC. This gives the protein CASSLFRGGYEQYF.

This clone was seen just once. The chain has TRBV27 and TRBJ2-1, with TRBD1 matching over 9 bases. This CDR3 is 15 amino acids long. In germline, CDR1 is MNHEY, CDR2 SMNVEV (reference sequence). V trimming: 6 bases; J trimming: 2 bases; junction bases outside the gene matches: 5. The chain's CDR3 is CASREGQGPYNEQFF. The CDR3 coding sequence is TGTGCCAGCAGAGAAGGACAGGGGCCCTACAATGAGCAGTTCTTC.

The chain carries TRBV27 and TRBJ1-2, with D maybe TRBD1 (6 bases). The germline V gene has CDR1 MNHEY and CDR2 SMNVEV (reference sequence). V shed 2 bases and J shed 8 bases, with 12 bases lying between them. CDR3 size: 13 residues. The CDR3 DNA reads TGTGCCAGCAGTTTACAACAGGGTAGCGGCTACACCTTC. It codes for CASSLQQGSGYTF.

The chain employs TRBV18 and TRBJ1-5; D possibly corresponds to TRBD1 (5 bases). Germline values: CDR1 KGHSH, CDR2 LQKENI. There are 15 residues in the CDR3. Trimming pared 2 bases from V and 0 bases from J, leaving 8 bases between. CDR3 amino acids: CASSPDSNSNQPQHF. In DNA form, the CDR3 reads TGTGCCAGCTCACCAGACAGTAATAGCAATCAGCCCCAGCATTTT.

This chain links TRBV4-1 with TRBJ2-3, with a possible D match to TRBD1 (5 bases). Trimming took 2 bases from V and 3 from J, leaving 6 bases between them. The germline CDR1 and CDR2 sequences are MGHRA and YSYEKL. The CDR3 runs to 13 residues. For the CDR3, the DNA is TGCGCCAGCAGCCAACAGGGAACAGATACGCAGTATTTT. This sequence encodes CASSQQGTDTQYF.